This T cell receptor beta chain was obtained from a study of T cell repertoires in cytomegalovirus infection (dated by TCRdb to about 2019). For the study in its entirety: Recently identified HLA-C-restricted CMV epitopes, whose presentation resists viral immunomodulation, were targeted by peptide stimulations together with well-studied HLA-B-restricted epitopes. Donor HLA type was relevant to the analysis, because carriage of CMV infection together with the matching HLA type was indicated by public TCR beta signatures. Summary of the overall study and its limitations: In both this cohort and an independent 352-donor cohort, the cumulative frequency of public TCR beta family members distinguished carriers of CMV infection plus the relevant HLA type. In the ex vivo response, HLA-C-restricted CMV-specific TCR beta clonotypes were dominant, and in two of eight donors the single most frequent clonotype came from this HLA-C-restricted group.

Turning to this clonotype: Its antigen remains undetermined. The input lacks base qualities; no much larger clone sits a single base away.

The germline V gene provides CDR1 SGHVS and CDR2 FQNEAQ. Its CDR3 holds 18 amino acids, cysteine through phenylalanine. The DNA shown is the 54-base CDR3, in frame from base 1. The V end gives up 3 bases and the J end 4 bases, leaving 14 bases in the junction not matched to a gene. Per the publication, the treatment or condition label means: in vitro stimulation with specific CMV peptide epitopes to enrich CMV-specific T cells. The run used an Illumina HiSeq 1500. The public sequencing data were trimmed at Q25 with fastp and processed into clonotypes with MiXCR by TCRdb, which kept only in-frame beta chains. Each entry merges the rows of one CDR3 protein and shows their most common DNA and genes. In this sample the table shows some 310,000 distinct CDR3 sequences, roughly 25% of which occur a single time. Roughly 13% of the sample lies in the top ten.

The receptor comes from a human donor in good health (CMV status not recorded). Some clones in this sample may be carry-over from other donors' samples. Recombination connected TRBV7-8 to TRBJ1-1, with TRBD1 matching 10 junction bases. The material was cultured PBMCs, obtained from culture after CMV antigen stimulation. The bases are TGTGCCAGCAGCTTGACCCGGACAGGGGGGGTAGGTGGCACTGAAGCTTTCTTT. Its amino acids are CASSLTRTGGVGGTEAFF.